The entry below gives a single T cell receptor (beta chain) sequence along with its context. The antigen is not known. This CDR3 spans 13 amino acids. Trimming stripped 0 bases from V and 7 bases from J, with 7 bases between. Germline V gives CDR1 MNHEY, CDR2 SVGAGI. Data came from immunoSEQ multiplex PCR; TCRdb stores just in-frame clones and leaves some out. The data hold under 75,000 clones, with 85% to 95% observed a single time. The related graft donor's blood sample was taken on the day of bone marrow donation. This record belongs to a study of T cells after posttransplantation cyclophosphamide. Study findings and constraints: Later post-transplant blood repertoires were often dominated by donor CD8+ memory clones. After PTCy, TRB diversity resembled that of CNI/methotrexate controls. TRB overlap between skin or GI tissue T cells and blood was limited.

The material sequenced was PBMCs. The gene calls are TRBV6-5 and TRBJ2-1; unclear D gene. The sequence came from a woman aged 25 to 45 in good health and a related stem cell transplant donor. The CDR3 region has the DNA TGTGCCAGCAGTTACTCGTGGGCGAATGAGCAGTTCTTC. As protein: CASSYSWANEQFF.